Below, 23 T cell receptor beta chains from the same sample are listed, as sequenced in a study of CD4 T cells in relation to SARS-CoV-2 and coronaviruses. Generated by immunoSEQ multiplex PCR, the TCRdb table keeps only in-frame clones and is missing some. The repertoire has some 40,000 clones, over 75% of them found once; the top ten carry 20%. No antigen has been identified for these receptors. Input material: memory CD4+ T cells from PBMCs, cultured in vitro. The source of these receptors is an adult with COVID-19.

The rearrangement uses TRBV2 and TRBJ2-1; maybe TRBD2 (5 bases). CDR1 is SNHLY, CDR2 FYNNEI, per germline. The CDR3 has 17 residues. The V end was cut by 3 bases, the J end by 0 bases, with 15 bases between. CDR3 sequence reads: CASSEGAERSSYNEQFF. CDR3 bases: TGTGCCAGCAGTGAGGGAGCGGAGAGAAGCTCCTACAATGAGCAGTTCTTC.

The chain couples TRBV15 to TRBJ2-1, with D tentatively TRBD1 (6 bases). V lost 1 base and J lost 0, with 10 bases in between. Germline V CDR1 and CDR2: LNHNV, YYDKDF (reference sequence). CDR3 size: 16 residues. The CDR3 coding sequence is TGTGCCACCAGCAGAGGGATGGGGGCCTCCTACAATGAGCAGTTCTTC. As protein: CATSRGMGASYNEQFF.

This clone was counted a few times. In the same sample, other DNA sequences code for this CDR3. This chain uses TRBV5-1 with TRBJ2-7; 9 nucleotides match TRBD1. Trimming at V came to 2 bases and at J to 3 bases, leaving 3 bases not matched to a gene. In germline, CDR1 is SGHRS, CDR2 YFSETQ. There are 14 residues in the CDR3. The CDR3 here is CASSFGTGFYEQYF. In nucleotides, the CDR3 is TGCGCCAGCAGCTTTGGGACAGGGTTCTACGAGCAGTACTTC.

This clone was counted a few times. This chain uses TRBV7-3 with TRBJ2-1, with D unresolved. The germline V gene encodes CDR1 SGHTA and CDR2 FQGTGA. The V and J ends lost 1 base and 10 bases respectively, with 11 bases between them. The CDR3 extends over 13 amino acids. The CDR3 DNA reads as TGTGCCAGCAGCTTAATAGTTATGCAGGAGCAGTTCTTC. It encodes CASSLIVMQEQFF.

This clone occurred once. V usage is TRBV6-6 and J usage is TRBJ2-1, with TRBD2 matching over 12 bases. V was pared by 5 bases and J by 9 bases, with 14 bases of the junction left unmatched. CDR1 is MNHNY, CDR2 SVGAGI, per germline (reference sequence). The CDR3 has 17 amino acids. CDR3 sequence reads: CASSRGGLAGRAGEQFF. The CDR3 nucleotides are TGTGCCAGCAGTCGGGGCGGACTAGCGGGAAGGGCGGGTGAGCAGTTCTTC.

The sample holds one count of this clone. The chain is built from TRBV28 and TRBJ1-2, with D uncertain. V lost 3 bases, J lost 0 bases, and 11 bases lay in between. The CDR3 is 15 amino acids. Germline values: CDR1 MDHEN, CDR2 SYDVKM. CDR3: CASSFGGTPNYGYTF. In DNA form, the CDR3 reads TGTGCCAGCAGTTTTGGAGGAACCCCTAACTATGGCTACACCTTC.

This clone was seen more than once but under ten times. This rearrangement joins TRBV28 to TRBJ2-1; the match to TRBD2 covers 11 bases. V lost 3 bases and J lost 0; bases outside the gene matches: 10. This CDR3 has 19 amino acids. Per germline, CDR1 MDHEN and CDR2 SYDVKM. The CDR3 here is CASSFHWLAGGGSYNEQFF. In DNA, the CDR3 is TGTGCCAGCAGTTTTCATTGGCTAGCGGGAGGAGGCTCCTACAATGAGCAGTTCTTC.

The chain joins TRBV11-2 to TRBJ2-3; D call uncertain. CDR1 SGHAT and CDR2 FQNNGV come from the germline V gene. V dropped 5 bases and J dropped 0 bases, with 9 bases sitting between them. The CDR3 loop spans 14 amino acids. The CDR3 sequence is CASSLFSSTDTQYF. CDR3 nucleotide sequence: TGTGCCAGCAGCCTCTTTTCTAGCACAGATACGCAGTATTTT.

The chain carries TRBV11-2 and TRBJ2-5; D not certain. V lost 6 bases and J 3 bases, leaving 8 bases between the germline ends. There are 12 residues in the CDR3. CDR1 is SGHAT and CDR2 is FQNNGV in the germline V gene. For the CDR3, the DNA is TGTGCCAGCAGACATAGAGAAGAGACCCAGTACTTC. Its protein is CASRHREETQYF.

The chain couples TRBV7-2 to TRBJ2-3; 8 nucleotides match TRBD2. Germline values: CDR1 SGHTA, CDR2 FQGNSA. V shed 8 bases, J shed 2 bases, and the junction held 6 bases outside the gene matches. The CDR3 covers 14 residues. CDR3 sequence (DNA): TGTGCCAGCGAACCGGGAGGGTACACAGATACGCAGTATTTT. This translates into CASEPGGYTDTQYF.

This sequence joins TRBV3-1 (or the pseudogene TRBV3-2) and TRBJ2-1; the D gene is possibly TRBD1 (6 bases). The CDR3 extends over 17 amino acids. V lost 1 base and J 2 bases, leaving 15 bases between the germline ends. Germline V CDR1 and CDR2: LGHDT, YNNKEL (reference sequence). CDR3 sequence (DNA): TGTGCCAGCAGCCAAGTTGACAGGTCAGTCACCTACAATGAGCAGTTCTTC. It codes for CASSQVDRSVTYNEQFF.

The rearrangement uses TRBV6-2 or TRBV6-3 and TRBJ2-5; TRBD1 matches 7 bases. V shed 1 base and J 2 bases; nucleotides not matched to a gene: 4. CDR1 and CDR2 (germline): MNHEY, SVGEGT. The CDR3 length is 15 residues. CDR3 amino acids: CASSYLWTGQETQYF. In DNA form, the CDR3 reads TGTGCCAGCAGTTACTTATGGACAGGACAAGAGACCCAGTACTTC.

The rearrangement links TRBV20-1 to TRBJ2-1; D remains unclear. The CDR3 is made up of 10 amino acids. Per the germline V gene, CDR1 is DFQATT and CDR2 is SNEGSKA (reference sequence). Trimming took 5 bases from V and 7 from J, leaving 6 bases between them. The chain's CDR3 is CSAYGNEQFF. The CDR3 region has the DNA TGCAGTGCTTATGGGAATGAGCAGTTCTTC.

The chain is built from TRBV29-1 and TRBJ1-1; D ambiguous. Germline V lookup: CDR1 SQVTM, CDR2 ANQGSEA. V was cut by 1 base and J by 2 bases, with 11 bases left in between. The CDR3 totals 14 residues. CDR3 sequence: CSVEARLSNTEAFF. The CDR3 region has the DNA TGCAGCGTTGAAGCCAGGCTAAGTAACACTGAAGCTTTCTTT.

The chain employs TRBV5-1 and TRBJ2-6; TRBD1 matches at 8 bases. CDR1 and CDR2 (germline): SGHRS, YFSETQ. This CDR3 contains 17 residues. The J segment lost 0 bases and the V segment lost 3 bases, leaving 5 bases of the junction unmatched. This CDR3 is CASSSRTGYSGANVLTF. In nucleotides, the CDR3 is TGCGCCAGCAGCTCGAGGACAGGGTACTCTGGGGCCAACGTCCTGACTTTC.

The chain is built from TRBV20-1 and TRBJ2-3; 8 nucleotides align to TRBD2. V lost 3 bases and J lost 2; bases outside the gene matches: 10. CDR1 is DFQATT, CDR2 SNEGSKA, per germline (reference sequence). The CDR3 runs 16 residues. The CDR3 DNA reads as TGCAGTGCTAGTGAAGGCCGGGAGGGAGTCACAGATACGCAGTATTTT. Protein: CSASEGREGVTDTQYF.

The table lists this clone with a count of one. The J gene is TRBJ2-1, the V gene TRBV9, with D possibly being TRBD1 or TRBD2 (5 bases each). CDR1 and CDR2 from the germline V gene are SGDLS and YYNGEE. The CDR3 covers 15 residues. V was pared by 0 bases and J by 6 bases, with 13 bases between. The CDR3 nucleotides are TGTGCCAGCAGCGTAGGATCATCTGGGGGCAATGAGCAGTTCTTC. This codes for CASSVGSSGGNEQFF.

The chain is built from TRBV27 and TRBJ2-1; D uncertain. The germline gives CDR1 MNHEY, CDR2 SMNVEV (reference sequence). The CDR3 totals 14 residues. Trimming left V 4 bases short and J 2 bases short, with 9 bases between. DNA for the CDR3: TGTGCCAGCAGTTCCAACGGTCCCTACAATGAGCAGTTCTTC. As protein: CASSSNGPYNEQFF.

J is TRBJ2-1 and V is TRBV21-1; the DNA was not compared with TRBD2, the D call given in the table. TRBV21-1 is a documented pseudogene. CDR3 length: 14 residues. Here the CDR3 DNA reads TGTGCCAGCAGCCTCCGCACTACTTACAATGAGCAGTTCTTC. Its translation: CASSLRTTYNEQFF.

This chain's CDR3 is CASSYTGELFF. Here the CDR3 DNA reads TGTGCCAGCAGTTACACCGGGGAGCTGTTTTTT. The chain combines TRBV12-3 or TRBV12-4 with TRBJ2-2; no clear D. The CDR3 loop spans 11 amino acids. V was pared by 4 bases and J by 3 bases, with 0 bases between.

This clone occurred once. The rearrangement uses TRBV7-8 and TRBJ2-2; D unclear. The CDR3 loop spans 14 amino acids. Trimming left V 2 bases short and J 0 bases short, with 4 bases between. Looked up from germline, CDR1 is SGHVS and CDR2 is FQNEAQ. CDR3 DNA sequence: TGTGCCAGCAGCTTAACTGCGAACACCGGGGAGCTGTTTTTT. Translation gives CASSLTANTGELFF.

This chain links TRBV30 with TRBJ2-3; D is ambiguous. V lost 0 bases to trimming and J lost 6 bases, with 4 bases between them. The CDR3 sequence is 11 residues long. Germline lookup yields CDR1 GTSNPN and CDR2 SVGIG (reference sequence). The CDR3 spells CAWSVGDTQYF. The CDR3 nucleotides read TGTGCCTGGAGTGTGGGGGATACGCAGTATTTT.

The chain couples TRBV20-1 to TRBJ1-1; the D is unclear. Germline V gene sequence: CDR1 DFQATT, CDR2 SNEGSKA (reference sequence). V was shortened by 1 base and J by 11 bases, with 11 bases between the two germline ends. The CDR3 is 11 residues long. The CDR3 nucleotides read TGCAGTGCTAGAGGGGCCGAGAAGGCTTTCTTT. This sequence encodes CSARGAEKAFF.